Below, 14 T cell receptor beta chains from the same sample are listed, as sequenced in a study of T cell responses to AZD1222 COVID-19 vaccine. Assay: immunoSEQ multiplex PCR; the TCRdb copy retains only in-frame clones and omits some. The sample holds 170,000 or so clones, 87% seen once. The sample was peripheral blood, taken on day 0 of AZD1222 vaccination. The source is an adult in good health.

V is TRBV12-3 or TRBV12-4 and J is TRBJ1-1; TRBD1 is a possible D gene (6 bases). V lost 5 bases, J lost 5 bases, and 12 bases lay in between. The CDR3 loop spans 13 amino acids. As DNA, the CDR3 is TGTGCCAGCAGTGCAGCGGACAGAACTGAAGCTTTCTTT. Its protein is CASSAADRTEAFF.

The rearrangement uses TRBV27 and TRBJ1-2; the D is unclear. CDR3 length: 12 residues. V was shortened by 8 bases and J by 0 bases, with 7 bases between the two germline ends. From germline, CDR1 is MNHEY and CDR2 SMNVEV (reference sequence). The CDR3 protein is CASSNSNYGYTF. The CDR3 DNA sequence: TGTGCCAGCTCCAATTCTAACTATGGCTACACCTTC.

The genes are TRBV12-5 and TRBJ1-5, with a possible D match to TRBD1 (5 bases). V was trimmed by 7 bases and J by 4 bases, leaving 14 bases between them. The CDR3 runs to 14 residues. CDR1 and CDR2 from the germline V gene are LGHNT and FRNRAP. CDR3 sequence (DNA): TGTGCTAGTGCCCTAACAGGTTCTAATCAGCCCCAGCATTTT. It translates to CASALTGSNQPQHF.

The chain is built from TRBV18 and TRBJ1-3, with a tentative D call TRBD1 (6 bases). V lost 2 bases and J 0 bases, leaving 8 bases between the germline ends. This CDR3 region has 15 residues. Germline V CDR1 and CDR2: KGHSH, LQKENI. As DNA, the CDR3 is TGTGCCAGCTCACCAGACAGGAGCTCTGGAAACACCATATATTTT. Translation gives CASSPDRSSGNTIYF. Filled out from reference TRBV18 and TRBJ1-3, the complete variable domain reads NAGVMQNPRHLVRRRGQEARLRCSPMKGHSHVYWYRQLPEEGLKFMVYLQKENIIDESGMPKERFSAEFPKEGPSILRIQQVVRGDSAAYFCASSPDRSSGNTIYFGEGSWLTVV.

V is TRBV19 and J is TRBJ2-6; 15 bases are a match to TRBD2. The junction had 3 bases not matched to a gene; V was cut back by 10 bases and J by 2 bases. Germline V gene data show CDR1 as LNHDA and CDR2 as SQIVND (reference sequence). The CDR3 sequence is 16 residues long. DNA of the CDR3: TGTGCCACGGGACTAGCGGGAGGAACTGGGGCCAACGTCCTGACTTTC. As protein: CATGLAGGTGANVLTF.

The V gene is TRBV6-5, the J gene TRBJ2-7; 8 bases fit TRBD1. Germline-derived CDR1 and CDR2 are MNHEY and SVGAGI. The CDR3 consists of 13 residues. V lost 6 bases and J lost 1; bases outside the gene matches: 2. CDR3 in DNA: TGTGCCAGCAGACGGACAGGGTCCTACGAGCAGTACTTC. Protein sequence: CASRRTGSYEQYF.

The chain carries TRBV6-2 or TRBV6-3 and TRBJ1-5; 7 bases are shared with TRBD1. The CDR3 spans 16 residues. J lost 5 bases, V lost 1 base, and 8 bases had no gene match. Germline CDR1 MNHEY, CDR2 SVGEGT. Here the CDR3 reads CASSYFKGAIDQPQHF. CDR3 nucleotides: TGTGCCAGCAGTTACTTCAAGGGGGCGATTGATCAGCCCCAGCATTTT.

The V and J genes are TRBV6-5 and TRBJ2-7; 10 nucleotides agree with TRBD1. This CDR3 spans 15 amino acids. Germline V gene data show CDR1 as MNHEY and CDR2 as SVGAGI. V gave up 1 base and J gave up 6 bases; unmatched junction bases: 6. For the CDR3, the DNA is TGTGCCAGCAGTTACTGGGGGACAGGGGCTAGCGAGCAGTACTTC. This sequence encodes CASSYWGTGASEQYF.

This chain uses TRBV28 with TRBJ1-5, with 7 bases identical to TRBD1. V gave up 6 bases and J gave up 4 bases; unmatched junction bases: 9. This CDR3 has 15 amino acids. Germline CDR1 reads MDHEN; CDR2 reads SYDVKM. This chain's CDR3 is CASSRRQGRNQPQHF. CDR3 nucleotide sequence: TGTGCCAGCAGCCGAAGACAGGGCCGGAATCAGCCCCAGCATTTT. Full variable domain (missing parts from reference TRBV28 and TRBJ1-5): DVKVTQSSRYLVKRTGEKVFLECVQDMDHENMFWYRQDPGLGLRLIYFSYDVKMKEKGDIPEGYSVSREKKERFSLILESASTNQTSMYLCASSRRQGRNQPQHFGDGTRLSIL.

The rearrangement links TRBV6-1 to TRBJ1-1, with D tentatively TRBD1 (5 bases). Trimming shortened V by 3 bases and J by 8 bases, and 10 bases separated the two germline ends. Looked up from germline, CDR1 is MNHNS and CDR2 is SASEGT. This CDR3 region has 12 residues. This CDR3 is CASSEEGSEAFF. The CDR3 DNA reads TGTGCCAGCAGTGAGGAGGGGTCGGAAGCTTTCTTT.

Comments on this clone: An end of the junction differs from the germline gene, which may be a read error. This chain uses TRBV25-1 with TRBJ2-3; 7 nucleotides line up with TRBD1. The CDR3 length is 13 residues. The germline V gene has CDR1 MGHDK and CDR2 SYGVNS. The CDR3 DNA reads TGTGCCAGCAGGGGGACAGTCACACATACGCAGTATTTT. Protein: CASRGTVTHTQYF. The complete variable domain, with remaining parts taken from reference TRBV25-1 and TRBJ2-3, reads EADIYQTPRYLVIGTGKKITLECSQTMGHDKMYWYQQDPGMELHLIHYSYGVNSTEKGDLSSESTVSRIRTEHFPLTLESARPSHTSQYLCASRGTVTHTQYFGPGTRLTVL.

CDR3 coding DNA: TGCGCCAGCAGCGCGAAAGGACTAGCGGATTACAATGAGCAGTTCTTC. Translating gives CASSAKGLADYNEQFF. V usage is TRBV4-1 and J usage is TRBJ2-1; 10 positions agree with TRBD2. With V trimmed by 5 bases and J by 4 bases, 8 bases remained unmatched. The germline V gene encodes CDR1 MGHRA and CDR2 YSYEKL. This CDR3 comprises 16 residues.

The chain combines TRBV11-3 with TRBJ2-7; D not resolved. CDR1 SGHNT and CDR2 YENEEA come from the germline V gene. The CDR3 consists of 13 residues. Between the trimmed V and J ends, which lost 5 bases and 6 bases, there was a span of 14 bases. CDR3 loop: CASSLPRHGEQYF. The CDR3 DNA reads as TGTGCCAGCAGCCTCCCTCGTCACGGCGAGCAGTACTTC.

This clone has only one observation. The chain couples TRBV27 to TRBJ2-7; TRBD2 matches 10 bases. V gave up 4 bases and J gave up 4 bases; unmatched junction bases: 7. Germline-derived CDR1 and CDR2 are MNHEY and SMNVEV (reference sequence). The CDR3 sequence is 15 residues long. CDR3 protein: CASSSAGGLNYEQYF. CDR3 bases: TGTGCCAGCAGTTCAGCGGGAGGGCTCAATTACGAGCAGTACTTC.